The subject of this entry is one T cell receptor beta chain. As yet, its antigen is unknown. The source of the sample is a study of T cell responses to AZD1222 COVID-19 vaccine. Study results and limitations: At baseline, just a handful of AZD1222 recipients tested seropositive.

V shed 2 bases, J shed 5 bases, and the junction held 4 bases outside the gene matches. The CDR3 loop spans 13 amino acids. CDR1 and CDR2 from the germline V gene are SQVTM and ANQGSEA. Sequenced by immunoSEQ multiplex PCR; TCRdb stores in-frame clones only, minus some. Of approximately 140,000 clones in the sample, roughly 88% were seen once. This clonotype was obtained from an adult who received the AZD1222 COVID-19 vaccine. The chain has TRBV29-1 and TRBJ2-7, with 9 bases matching TRBD2. Specimen: peripheral blood, collected 28 days after the second AZD1222 dose. CDR3 nucleotide sequence: TGCAGCGTTGAAACTAGCGGGCGTAACGAGCAGTACTTC. Protein sequence: CSVETSGRNEQYF.